The 5 T cell receptor beta chains reported below all come from one sample, sequenced in a study of shared clonotypes between healthy human individuals. Assay: immunoSEQ multiplex PCR; the TCRdb copy retains only in-frame clones and omits some. The sample lists 2 million to 3 million clones; more than 90% were seen once. The source material was naive CD4+ T cells sorted from blood. Indicated subset: CD45RA+ positively selected. The source is a man aged 18 to 35 in good health.

The rearrangement links TRBV7-9 to TRBJ1-4; 10 bases are a match to TRBD1. CDR1 SEHNR and CDR2 FQNEAQ come from the germline V gene (reference sequence). The ends lost 6 bases at V and 5 bases at J; junction bases unmatched: 3. The CDR3 runs to 14 residues. The CDR3 DNA reads TGTGCCAGCAGGGGGACAGGGGTCAATGAAAAACTGTTTTTT. Translating it yields CASRGTGVNEKLFF.

The chain links TRBV18 to TRBJ1-6, with D hard to call. Between the trimmed V and J ends, which lost 2 bases and 0 bases, there was a span of 11 bases. From germline, CDR1 is KGHSH and CDR2 LQKENI. The CDR3 totals 17 residues. CDR3 amino acids: CASSPVQTSSYNSPLHF. The CDR3 bases are TGTGCCAGCTCACCAGTACAGACAAGCTCCTATAATTCACCCCTCCACTTT.

In its sample, this clone was seen once. This chain joins TRBV10-3 and TRBJ2-7; no clear D. CDR1 and CDR2 from the germline V gene are ENHRY and SYGVKD. This CDR3 region has 12 residues. V gave up 0 bases and J gave up 6 bases, with 6 bases separating them. For the CDR3, the DNA is TGTGCCATCAGTGAGTCCATATTCGAGCAGTACTTC. Its protein product is CAISESIFEQYF.

The chain recombines TRBV6-1 with TRBJ1-6; D unclear. V lost 1 base and J 7 bases, leaving 11 bases between the germline ends. The CDR3 runs to 15 residues. Germline CDR1 MNHNS, CDR2 SASEGT. The CDR3 nucleotides are TGTGCCAGCAGTGAAGAGGGCAGCCCGAATTCACCCCTCCACTTT. It translates to CASSEEGSPNSPLHF.

The rearrangement joins TRBV30 to TRBJ2-7; 8 bases map to TRBD1. The CDR3 has 12 amino acids. V shed 4 bases and J 5 bases; nucleotides not matched to a gene: 4. Looked up from germline, CDR1 is GTSNPN and CDR2 is SVGIG (reference sequence). In nucleotides, the CDR3 is TGTGCCTGGAACCCAGGGGGCAACGAGCAGTACTTC. It specifies CAWNPGGNEQYF.